One and the same sample provided the 19 T cell receptor beta chains below, sequenced in a study of blood T cells in healthy people across ages. The use of a sample-barcoded 5' primer and a J-beta primer mix characterized a second PCR of roughly 7 to 11 cycles. TCRdb re-derived calls from the 5' RACE reads in MiXCR, one entry per CDR3 protein. This sample has fewer than 1 million distinct CDR3 sequences; around two fifths occur once, and the top ten carry about a fifth. Sequenced material: blood. Receptors originate from a man between 60 and 75 years old in good health.

The V and J genes are TRBV24-1 and TRBJ2-5, with D unresolved. The CDR3 sequence is 12 residues long. Trimming took off 3 bases at V and 5 bases at J, with 6 bases between the two ends. Germline V gene data show CDR1 as KGHDR and CDR2 as SFDVKD. The CDR3 bases are TGTGCCACCAGTGATCCGCACGAGACCCAGTACTTC. Translation gives CATSDPHETQYF.

This chain uses TRBV2 with TRBJ2-2; TRBD1 is a possible D gene (5 bases). The germline V gene has CDR1 SNHLY and CDR2 FYNNEI. V was pared by 6 bases and J by 4 bases, with 15 bases between. CDR3 length: 15 residues. The CDR3 loop is CASSETTTVTGELFF. The CDR3 nucleotides are TGTGCCAGCAGCGAAACCACGACAGTCACCGGGGAGCTGTTTTTT.

This clonotype was detected a few times. V gene TRBV13 combines with J gene TRBJ1-2, with a possible D match to TRBD1 (5 bases). Trimming pared 5 bases from V and 8 bases from J, leaving 21 bases between. The CDR3 extends over 15 amino acids. Germline V gene data show CDR1 as PRHDT and CDR2 as FYEKMQ (reference sequence). As DNA, the CDR3 is TGTGCCAGCAGCCCGGCCCCCCAGGGAACAATGGGCTACACCTTC. Its protein is CASSPAPQGTMGYTF.

This clonotype turned up a few times. The CDR3 sequence: CSASGSGVTDTQYF. CDR3 nucleotide sequence: TGCAGTGCTAGCGGTAGCGGGGTCACAGATACGCAGTATTTT. The chain combines TRBV20-1 with TRBJ2-3, with TRBD2 matching over 8 bases. The CDR3 spans 14 residues. With V trimmed by 3 bases and J by 2 bases, 4 bases remained unmatched. CDR1 and CDR2 from the germline V gene are DFQATT and SNEGSKA (reference sequence).

This clonotype turned up a few times. The V and J genes are TRBV20-1 and TRBJ2-3, with TRBD1 matching 8 bases. V lost 3 bases to trimming and J lost 11 bases; unmatched junction nucleotides: 10. This CDR3 spans 13 amino acids. Germline lookup yields CDR1 DFQATT and CDR2 SNEGSKA (reference sequence). CDR3 coding DNA: TGCAGTGCTAGTGGACAGGGCTACAATGAGCAGTATTTT. Translation gives CSASGQGYNEQYF.

The gene calls are TRBV5-1 and TRBJ2-7, with D perhaps TRBD1 (5 bases). CDR1 and CDR2 (germline): SGHRS, YFSETQ. The CDR3 has 15 residues. V was trimmed by 3 bases and J by 2 bases, leaving 15 bases between them. DNA of the CDR3: TGCGCCAGCAGCTCCCAGGGCCTTAAGACCTACGAGCAGTACTTC. Translating gives CASSSQGLKTYEQYF.

This clonotype was found many times. This CDR3 is CASTGRTSYNEQFF. In DNA, the CDR3 is TGTGCCAGCACCGGCCGGACATCCTACAATGAGCAGTTCTTC. V and J are TRBV7-2 and TRBJ2-1; D is possibly TRBD1 (5 bases). The CDR3 length is 14 residues. V was cut by 7 bases and J by 1 base, with 11 bases left in between. CDR1 SGHTA and CDR2 FQGNSA come from the germline V gene. The full variable domain, completed using reference TRBV7-2 and TRBJ2-1, is GAGVSQSPSNKVTEKGKDVELRCDPISGHTALYWYRQSLGQGLEFLIYFQGNSAPDKSGLPSDRFSAERTGGSVSTLTIQRTQQEDSAVYLCASTGRTSYNEQFFGPGTRLTVL.

V gene TRBV3-1 combines with J gene TRBJ2-4, with 8 bases that match TRBD1. The CDR3 runs to 16 residues. V dropped 2 bases and J dropped 8; count of bases not matched to a gene: 11. The germline CDR1 and CDR2 sequences are LGHDT and YNNKEL (reference sequence). The CDR3 reads CASSQLRGDRGDIQYF. The CDR3 DNA reads as TGTGCCAGCAGCCAACTGAGGGGCGACAGGGGAGACATTCAGTACTTC.

This clonotype has just a few counts. CDR3 sequence: CSAIPLGQGASEQFF. The CDR3 DNA is TGCAGTGCGATCCCCCTGGGACAGGGGGCCAGTGAGCAGTTCTTC. This rearrangement joins TRBV20-1 to TRBJ2-1, with 12 bases matching TRBD1. Trimming cost V 6 bases and J 9 bases; bases outside gene matches: 12. CDR1 and CDR2 from the germline V gene are DFQATT and SNEGSKA (reference sequence). The CDR3 extends over 15 amino acids.

This chain links TRBV6-5 with TRBJ1-1, with 9 bases matching TRBD1. This CDR3 is built from 14 residues. The trim removed 6 bases at V and 8 bases at J, leaving 10 bases unmatched. CDR1 and CDR2 (germline): MNHEY, SVGAGI. The CDR3 nucleotides are TGTGCCAGCAGGAAACAGGGGGCCGGAAAGGAAGCTTTCTTT. Protein sequence: CASRKQGAGKEAFF.

This clonotype was picked up many times. The V call is TRBV9, the J call TRBJ1-5; D gene uncertain. The CDR3 length is 14 residues. Looked up from germline, CDR1 is SGDLS and CDR2 is YYNGEE. Between the trimmed V and J ends, which lost 2 bases and 4 bases, there was a span of 10 bases. CDR3 sequence: CASSVGGGNQPQHF. The CDR3 DNA reads as TGTGCCAGCAGCGTGGGAGGAGGAAATCAGCCCCAGCATTTT.

There are a few counts of this clonotype. The V gene is TRBV7-2, the J gene TRBJ2-1; 9 nucleotides match TRBD2. J lost 6 bases, V lost 7 bases, and 16 bases had no gene match. CDR1 is SGHTA, CDR2 FQGNSA, per germline. The CDR3 spans 17 residues. CDR3 DNA: TGTGCCAGCATCCTGGGACCCCCCGGGACTAGCCGCAATGAGCAGTTCTTC. Its translation: CASILGPPGTSRNEQFF.

This clonotype was picked up a small number of times. CDR3 bases: TGTGCCAGCAGTTTACAGTGGGGGGCCTATGGCTACACCTTC. It specifies CASSLQWGAYGYTF. V and J are TRBV27 and TRBJ1-2; weak D call: TRBD1 (6 bases). The CDR3 extends over 14 amino acids. V lost 2 bases, J lost 4 bases, and 11 bases lay in between. Germline values: CDR1 MNHEY, CDR2 SMNVEV (reference sequence).

This clonotype appeared a single time. V and J are TRBV18 and TRBJ2-1; D possibly corresponds to TRBD2 (6 bases). Germline loops: CDR1 KGHSH, CDR2 LQKENI. The CDR3 covers 12 residues. The ends were cut back, 3 bases at V and 13 bases at J, with 13 bases in the middle. The CDR3 loop is CASSPAGSTQFF. In DNA, the CDR3 is TGTGCCAGCTCACCGGCGGGGTCGACTCAGTTCTTC.

This clonotype has just one count. This chain joins TRBV3-1 and TRBJ2-1; 9 positions match TRBD1. V trimming: 3 bases; J trimming: 3 bases; junction bases outside the gene matches: 3. CDR1 and CDR2 from the germline V gene are LGHDT and YNNKEL (reference sequence). The length of the CDR3 is 15 residues. In nucleotides, the CDR3 is TGTGCCAGCAGCCAGGGGGACAGGGTCTACAATGAGCAGTTCTTC. Translation: CASSQGDRVYNEQFF.

Remarks on this clonotype: Germline is not matched at one junction end, which may reflect a read error. The chain carries TRBV28 and TRBJ1-2, with 7 bases aligning to TRBD1. CDR1 and CDR2 (germline): MDHEN, SYDVKM. The CDR3 has 15 residues. The CDR3 DNA reads as TGTACCAGCAGCCTACAGGGGTCGGTTAACTATGGCTACACCTTC. It codes for CTSSLQGSVNYGYTF.

This chain links TRBV5-1 with TRBJ2-2; D gene unclear. The germline V and J ends were trimmed by 0 bases and 4 bases, with 10 bases remaining between them. CDR1 SGHRS and CDR2 YFSETQ come from the germline V gene. This CDR3 comprises 15 residues. The CDR3 is CASSLGPESTGELFF. The CDR3 region has the DNA TGCGCCAGCAGCTTGGGGCCAGAGAGCACCGGGGAGCTGTTTTTT.

This clonotype was seen more than once but under ten times. This sequence joins TRBV5-4 and TRBJ1-2; D is unclear. Germline lookup yields CDR1 SGHNT and CDR2 YYREEE (reference sequence). V was trimmed by 2 bases and J by 4 bases, leaving 12 bases between them. The CDR3 runs to 14 residues. The CDR3 reads CASSFLGPLYGYTF. Written as DNA, the CDR3 is TGTGCCAGCAGCTTTCTTGGCCCCCTCTATGGCTACACCTTC.

The rearrangement joins TRBV9 to TRBJ2-1; 13 bases are a match to TRBD2. V lost 4 bases to trimming and J lost 10 bases; unmatched junction nucleotides: 5. Germline CDR1 reads SGDLS; CDR2 reads YYNGEE. The CDR3 is 14 residues long. The CDR3: CASSTGLAGKEQFF. The CDR3 DNA follows: TGTGCCAGCAGCACGGGACTAGCGGGGAAAGAGCAGTTCTTC. The full variable domain, with the rest looked up from reference TRBV9 and TRBJ2-1, is DSGVTQTPKHLITATGQRVTLRCSPRSGDLSVYWYQQSLDQGLQFLIQYYNGEERAKGNILERFSAQQFPDLHSELNLSSLELGDSALYFCASSTGLAGKEQFFGPGTRLTVL.